This passage covers 5 T cell receptor beta chains from one sample sequenced in a study of blood T cell repertoires in COVID-19. The protocol was immunoSEQ multiplex PCR, while the TCRdb copy is restricted to in-frame clones and leaves out a portion. The table has around 150,000 clones, around 90% seen once. Source material: peripheral blood. The receptors originated from a woman aged 60-75 years with active or convalescent COVID-19.

The chain couples TRBV4-3 to TRBJ1-2, with D unresolved. This CDR3 comprises 15 residues. Trimming removed 1 base from V and 2 bases from J, with 11 bases in between. Per germline, CDR1 LGHNA and CDR2 YSLEER. This chain's CDR3 is CASSQAYGGNYGYTF. As DNA, the CDR3 is TGCGCCAGCAGCCAAGCCTATGGAGGCAACTATGGCTACACCTTC.

The chain joins TRBV11-2 to TRBJ1-4, with 7 bases fitting TRBD1. Trimming removed 8 bases from V and 6 bases from J; junction bases left unmatched: 9. The CDR3 covers 14 residues. The V gene's germline CDR1 is SGHAT and CDR2 FQNNGV. The CDR3 is CASGPGQWYEKLFF. Written as DNA, the CDR3 is TGTGCCAGCGGGCCGGGACAGTGGTATGAAAAACTGTTTTTT.

The V and J genes are TRBV19 and TRBJ1-1; no clear D gene. Trimming removed 5 bases from V and 1 base from J, with 14 bases in between. The CDR3 sequence is 15 residues long. In germline, CDR1 is LNHDA, CDR2 SQIVND (reference sequence). CDR3 amino acids: CASSVSTGKNTEAFF. CDR3 sequence (DNA): TGTGCCAGTAGTGTCTCTACGGGGAAGAACACTGAAGCTTTCTTT.

The chain is built from TRBV30 and TRBJ1-2; TRBD1 aligns across 8 bases. CDR1 and CDR2 from the germline V gene are GTSNPN and SVGIG (reference sequence). V shed 4 bases and J 7 bases; nucleotides not matched to a gene: 5. CDR3 size: 12 residues. CDR3 loop: CAWNHRGSGYTF. Here the CDR3 DNA reads TGTGCCTGGAACCACAGGGGGTCTGGCTACACCTTC.

This sequence joins TRBV3-1 (or the pseudogene TRBV3-2) and TRBJ1-6; D uncertain. Trimming took 6 bases from V and 9 from J, leaving 21 bases between them. The CDR3 runs to 16 residues. Germline CDR1 LGHDT, CDR2 YNNKEL (reference sequence). CDR3 sequence (DNA): TGTGCCAGCAGTCTCGAGGGAGTAAGGCACGGTTCACCCCTCCACTTT. It encodes CASSLEGVRHGSPLHF.